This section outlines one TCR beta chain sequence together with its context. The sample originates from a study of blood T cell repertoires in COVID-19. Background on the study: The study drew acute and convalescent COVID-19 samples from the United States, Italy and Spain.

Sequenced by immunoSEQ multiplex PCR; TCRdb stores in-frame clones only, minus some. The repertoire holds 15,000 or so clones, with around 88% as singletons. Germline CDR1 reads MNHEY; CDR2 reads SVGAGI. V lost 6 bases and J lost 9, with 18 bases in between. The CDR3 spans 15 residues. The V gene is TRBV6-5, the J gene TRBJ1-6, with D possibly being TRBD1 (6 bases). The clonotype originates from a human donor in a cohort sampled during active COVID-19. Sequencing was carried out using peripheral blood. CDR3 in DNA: TGTGCCAGCAGCCGAAGCGGGGTAGGGGGTTCACCCCTCCACTTT. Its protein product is CASSRSGVGGSPLHF.